This passage covers 27 T cell receptor beta chains from one sample sequenced in a study of OX40 agonist ivuxolimab in advanced cancers. Generated by immunoSEQ multiplex PCR, the TCRdb table keeps only in-frame clones and is missing some. The data hold about 70,000 clones, with around 86% observed a single time. This sample comprised CD4+ or CD8+ T cells sorted from blood, obtained in a trial of the OX40 agonist ivuxolimab. The receptors derive from an adult with an advanced solid tumor such as melanoma, head and neck, liver or kidney cancer.

The chain joins TRBV7-8 to TRBJ1-2, with D perhaps matching TRBD1 (5 bases). CDR3 length: 13 amino acids. Between the trimmed V and J ends, which lost 7 bases and 4 bases, there was a span of 13 bases. Germline V gene lookup returns CDR1 SGHVS and CDR2 FQNEAQ. The CDR3 DNA follows: TGTGCCAGCACCGAGACAGAAGGCTATGGCTACACCTTC. Its translation is CASTETEGYGYTF.

DNA for the CDR3: TGTGCCAGCAGCCCAGACCAGCGGGGGAACACCGGGGAGCTGTTTTTT. Protein product: CASSPDQRGNTGELFF. This sequence joins TRBV5-4 and TRBJ2-2; TRBD2 matches at 7 bases. V lost 4 bases to trimming and J lost 1 base; unmatched junction nucleotides: 7. Germline V gene sequence: CDR1 SGHNT, CDR2 YYREEE (reference sequence). The CDR3 spans 16 residues.

The rearrangement uses TRBV7-3 and TRBJ2-5; 16 bases fit TRBD2. Germline loops: CDR1 SGHTA, CDR2 FQGTGA. After removal of 2 bases from V and 2 bases from J, the junction contained 11 bases not matched to a gene. This CDR3 contains 20 residues. The CDR3 DNA reads as TGTGCCAGCAGCTTAGGGAGGGGACTAGCGGGAGGGCGATTTCAAGAGACCCAGTACTTC. This translates into CASSLGRGLAGGRFQETQYF.

This rearrangement joins TRBV2 to TRBJ2-7; no definite D call. V was shortened by 8 bases and J by 2 bases, with 7 bases between the two germline ends. Germline lookup yields CDR1 SNHLY and CDR2 FYNNEI. This CDR3 is 11 amino acids long. The CDR3 loop reads CASGGAYEQYF. The CDR3 region has the DNA TGTGCCAGCGGCGGAGCCTACGAGCAGTACTTC.

J is TRBJ1-1 and V is TRBV25-1, with D uncertain. This CDR3 contains 15 residues. The germline V gene encodes CDR1 MGHDK and CDR2 SYGVNS. With 1 base removed from V and 2 bases from J, the gap between germline ends came to 11 bases. CDR3 sequence (DNA): TGTGCCAGCAGTGAATCTGGTTCCGGAAACACTGAAGCTTTCTTT. It encodes CASSESGSGNTEAFF.

The rearrangement links TRBV29-1 to TRBJ2-7; TRBD1 matches at 9 bases. Looked up from germline, CDR1 is SQVTM and CDR2 is ANQGSEA. CDR3 length equals 14 residues. V gave up 7 bases and J gave up 6 bases; unmatched junction bases: 13. The CDR3 nucleotides are TGCAGCGCAGAAAGCCGCACAGGGGGCGGCGAGCAGTACTTC. Translation gives CSAESRTGGGEQYF.

V and J are TRBV30 and TRBJ2-1; the match to TRBD1 covers 10 bases. V shed 1 base and J 5 bases; nucleotides not matched to a gene: 2. The CDR3 sequence is 14 residues long. The V gene's germline CDR1 is GTSNPN and CDR2 SVGIG (reference sequence). CDR3 DNA: TGTGCCTGGAGTGCGGGACAGGGGAACAATGAGCAGTTCTTC. Amino acids: CAWSAGQGNNEQFF.

The rearrangement links TRBV2 to TRBJ2-5; a weak D match, TRBD1 (7 bases). Trimming took off 7 bases at V and 7 bases at J, with 16 bases between the two ends. The CDR3 is made up of 13 amino acids. Germline-derived CDR1 and CDR2 are SNHLY and FYNNEI. In DNA form, the CDR3 reads TGTGCCAGCAAGGGGGAGGCAGGGGGGACCCAGTACTTC. Amino acids: CASKGEAGGTQYF.

The genes are TRBV29-1 and TRBJ1-1; no clear D. The CDR3 contains 13 residues. Trimming removed 6 bases from V and 1 base from J, with 12 bases in between. Germline CDR1 and CDR2: SQVTM and ANQGSEA. In DNA form, the CDR3 reads TGCAGCGTCTCGGACGGTGGGAACACTGAAGCTTTCTTT. Protein sequence: CSVSDGGNTEAFF. The full variable domain, rest sourced from reference TRBV29-1 and TRBJ1-1, is SAVISQKPSRDICQRGTSLTIQCQVDSQVTMMFWYRQQPGQSLTLIATANQGSEATYESGFVIDKFPISRPNLTFSTLTVSNMSPEDSSIYLCSVSDGGNTEAFFGQGTRLTVV.

The rearrangement uses TRBV29-1 and TRBJ2-2; D is uncertain. The germline CDR1 and CDR2 sequences are SQVTM and ANQGSEA. The germline V and J ends were trimmed by 7 bases and 2 bases, with 5 bases remaining between them. CDR3 length: 11 amino acids. In DNA form, the CDR3 reads TGCAGCGGCTCAAACACCGGGGAGCTGTTTTTT. Translating it yields CSGSNTGELFF.

This clone was seen once. This chain links TRBV18 with TRBJ2-3; TRBD1 matches at 7 bases. V was clipped by 6 bases and J by 10 bases; unmatched bases: 7. The CDR3 runs 12 residues. Per germline, CDR1 KGHSH and CDR2 LQKENI. The CDR3 DNA follows: TGTGCCAGCTCTGGGACAGTCGTTGCGCAGTATTTT. Its translation is CASSGTVVAQYF.

This chain joins TRBV6-5 and TRBJ1-5; no clear D. CDR1 MNHEY and CDR2 SVGAGI come from the germline V gene. V was cut by 2 bases and J by 6 bases, with 8 bases left in between. The length of the CDR3 is 13 residues. In DNA form, the CDR3 reads TGTGCCAGCAGTTACGGCCCCCGTCAGCCCCAGCATTTT. Its translation is CASSYGPRQPQHF.

V is TRBV29-1 and J is TRBJ1-1, with D unresolved. Germline V gene lookup returns CDR1 SQVTM and CDR2 ANQGSEA. CDR3 length: 14 amino acids. With 6 bases removed from V and 1 base from J, the gap between germline ends came to 15 bases. The CDR3 loop reads CSVLGSRQNTEAFF. For the CDR3, the DNA is TGCAGCGTACTCGGCAGCCGACAGAACACTGAAGCTTTCTTT.

The V gene is TRBV7-2, the J gene TRBJ2-3, with TRBD1 identical over 7 bases. The CDR3 consists of 15 residues. Losses at the gene ends were 1 base for V and 3 bases for J; bases not matched to a gene: 4. Germline V gene data show CDR1 as SGHTA and CDR2 as FQGNSA. The DNA for the CDR3 is TGTGCCAGCAGCTTAGTGGCGACAGGGACAGATACGCAGTATTTT. Its protein product is CASSLVATGTDTQYF.

The V gene is TRBV10-3, the J gene TRBJ1-1; no reliable D call. V was shortened by 2 bases and J by 3 bases, with 4 bases between the two germline ends. CDR1 is ENHRY, CDR2 SYGVKD, per germline. This CDR3 contains 12 residues. CDR3 sequence: CAISEIDTEAFF. CDR3 coding DNA: TGTGCCATCAGTGAGATAGACACTGAAGCTTTCTTT.

The V gene is TRBV18, the J gene TRBJ2-7, with 9 bases identical to TRBD1. V was pared by 8 bases and J by 1 base, with 9 bases of the junction left unmatched. The CDR3 extends over 15 amino acids. Germline V lookup: CDR1 KGHSH, CDR2 LQKENI. CDR3 in amino acids: CASTEGQGFSYEQYF. The CDR3 nucleotides are TGTGCCAGCACCGAGGGACAGGGATTTTCCTACGAGCAGTACTTC.

This chain joins TRBV11-2 and TRBJ2-7; 8 bases are shared with TRBD1. The V and J ends lost 5 bases and 6 bases, in that order; junction bases with no gene match: 3. CDR1 and CDR2 from the germline V gene are SGHAT and FQNNGV. The CDR3 sequence is 12 residues long. DNA for the CDR3: TGTGCCAGCAGCCCACAGGGGGGCGAGCAGTACTTC. Residues: CASSPQGGEQYF. Supplemented by reference TRBV11-2 and TRBJ2-7, the full variable domain reads EAGVAQSPRYKIIEKRQSVAFWCNPISGHATLYWYQQILGQGPKLLIQFQNNGVVDDSQLPKDRFSAERLKGVDSTLKIQPAKLEDSAVYLCASSPQGGEQYFGPGTRLTVT.

The rearrangement joins TRBV2 to TRBJ1-6; TRBD1 aligns across 11 bases. Germline V gives CDR1 SNHLY, CDR2 FYNNEI. Trimming removed 5 bases from V and 9 bases from J; junction bases left unmatched: 6. This CDR3 has 15 amino acids. CDR3 residues: CASSPGTGGGSPLHF. The DNA for the CDR3 is TGTGCCAGCAGTCCCGGGACAGGGGGTGGTTCACCCCTCCACTTT. The full variable domain, its missing parts supplied by reference TRBV2 and TRBJ1-6, is EPEVTQTPSHQVTQMGQEVILRCVPISNHLYFYWYRQILGQKVEFLVSFYNNEISEKSEIFDDQFSVERPDGSNFTLKIRSTKLEDSAMYFCASSPGTGGGSPLHFGNGTRLTVT.

The chain has TRBV18 and TRBJ1-2; D might be TRBD1 (6 bases). V was clipped by 5 bases and J by 4 bases, with 14 bases between them. This CDR3 region has 14 residues. Germline assignment: CDR1 KGHSH and CDR2 LQKENI. The CDR3 nucleotides read TGTGCCAGCTCATCCGCGGACAGCCTCTATGGCTACACCTTC. Its translation is CASSSADSLYGYTF.

V usage is TRBV7-9 and J usage is TRBJ2-7; 7 bases align to TRBD1. This CDR3 spans 14 amino acids. V was clipped by 1 base and J by 4 bases; unmatched bases: 4. From germline, CDR1 is SEHNR and CDR2 FQNEAQ (reference sequence). The CDR3 nucleotides are TGTGCCAGCAGCTTAGGAACAGGGGCTTACGAGCAGTACTTC. This translates into CASSLGTGAYEQYF. Filled out from reference TRBV7-9 and TRBJ2-7, the complete variable domain reads DTGVSQNPRHKITKRGQNVTFRCDPISEHNRLYWYRQTLGQGPEFLTYFQNEAQLEKSRLLSDRFSAERPKGSFSTLEIQRTEQGDSAMYLCASSLGTGAYEQYFGPGTRLTVT.

J is TRBJ1-2 and V is TRBV6-1, with D unresolved. This CDR3 spans 14 amino acids. Trimming stripped 0 bases from V and 9 bases from J, with 14 bases between. CDR1 and CDR2 (germline): MNHNS, SASEGT. The CDR3 DNA reads TGTGCCAGCAGTGAAGCCCCTGGGCCGAGGAGCTACACCTTC. Translating gives CASSEAPGPRSYTF.

The table lists this clone with a few counts. The V call is TRBV6-1, the J call TRBJ1-5; the D is unclear. Deletions cut 1 base from V and 0 bases from J, with 4 bases between. The CDR3 runs 14 residues. Looked up from germline, CDR1 is MNHNS and CDR2 is SASEGT. This chain's CDR3 is CASSEVTSNQPQHF. Here the CDR3 DNA reads TGTGCCAGCAGTGAAGTCACTAGCAATCAGCCCCAGCATTTT.

V usage is TRBV27 and J usage is TRBJ2-1, with 8 bases aligning to TRBD1. The CDR3 contains 14 residues. The germline gives CDR1 MNHEY, CDR2 SMNVEV (reference sequence). The J segment lost 5 bases and the V segment lost 3 bases, leaving 3 bases of the junction unmatched. The CDR3 coding sequence is TGTGCCAGCAGTTTGGACAGGGTTAACAATGAGCAGTTCTTC. Protein product: CASSLDRVNNEQFF.

The genes are TRBV23-1 and TRBJ1-2; D is uncertain. TRBV23-1 is marked as an open reading frame, function uncertain. The ends were cut back, 11 bases at V and 2 bases at J, with 9 bases in the middle. This CDR3 has 11 amino acids. The CDR3 region is CAPRKNYGYTF. The DNA of the CDR3 is TGCGCCCCCAGGAAAAACTATGGCTACACCTTC.

J is TRBJ1-5 and V is TRBV4-2; D perhaps matches TRBD1 (5 bases). The V end was cut by 5 bases, the J end by 1 base, with 21 bases between. Looked up from germline, CDR1 is LGHNA and CDR2 is YNFKEQ. This CDR3 is 18 amino acids long. DNA of the CDR3: TGTGCCAGCAGCAAAGGAAATGAGGGGTGGCGGAGCAATCAGCCCCAGCATTTT. Its translation: CASSKGNEGWRSNQPQHF.

This chain links TRBV5-1 with TRBJ2-5; D assignment may be TRBD1 or TRBD2 (6 bases each). Germline V gene sequence: CDR1 SGHRS, CDR2 YFSETQ. The CDR3 is 15 amino acids. The V and J ends lost 0 bases and 2 bases respectively, with 11 bases between them. CDR3: CASSLAWGAQETQYF. For the CDR3, the DNA is TGCGCCAGCAGCTTGGCGTGGGGGGCTCAAGAGACCCAGTACTTC.

V and J are TRBV30 and TRBJ1-2; the D gene is possibly TRBD1 (5 bases). The germline V and J ends were trimmed by 5 bases and 2 bases, with 18 bases remaining between them. Per germline, CDR1 GTSNPN and CDR2 SVGIG (reference sequence). The CDR3 length is 15 residues. CDR3: CAWVPGGAKNYGYTF. DNA of the CDR3: TGTGCCTGGGTACCTGGAGGGGCGAAAAACTATGGCTACACCTTC.